This T cell receptor (beta chain) was profiled in a study of CD8+ T cells in alopecia areata. Study as a whole: Treatment comprised oral tofacitinib, 5 to 10 mg twice daily, in treated patients.

The treatment: oral pan-JAK inhibitor, 5-10 mg twice daily. Individuals with alopecia areata gave both lesional scalp punch biopsies and peripheral blood for collection. Sequencing templates came from extracted RNA that was reverse transcribed into cDNA. Measured with immunoSEQ multiplex PCR; TCRdb has only the in-frame clones, and not every one. This sample has hundreds of thousands of clones, with 60% found just once. As concerns this clone: Its cognate antigen is unknown.

Whole-study results and caveats: Clonality in the scalp and expanded CD8+ clones ranked among the top 100 were significantly decreased by tofacitinib. While patients received tofacitinib, many expanded lesional clones remained present in scalp and blood.

This TCR came from a human donor with alopecia areata. The specimen was CD4+ T cells sorted from blood, collected around week 54, from a patient treated with tofacitinib.

The CDR3, as DNA: TGTGCCAGCAGCTTGCTGACTAGCGGGGGAACAGATACGCAGTATTTT. Protein product: CASSLLTSGGTDTQYF. The chain is built from TRBV5-6 and TRBJ2-3, with 12 bases that match TRBD2. The V and J ends lost 1 base and 3 bases, in that order; junction bases with no gene match: 3. CDR1 and CDR2 from the germline V gene are SGHDT and YYEEEE. This CDR3 has 16 amino acids.